These 25 T cell receptor beta chains were sequenced from one sample in a study of vaccination and CD4 T cells after COVID-19. These receptors are not linked to any known antigen. Regarding treatment: approximately nine-day PBMC culture with coronavirus spike peptide pools or control peptides (ViraFEST assay). The study sequenced cultured CD4+ T cell DNA using the Oncomine TCR Beta short-read assay. MiXCR was run by TCRdb on the PCR reads, yielding one entry per CDR3 protein. Among around 16,000 distinct CDR3 sequences listed, around 66% were seen once. Sequences were obtained from CD4+ T cells from blood, cultured in vitro. These receptors were taken from a human donor who had recovered from COVID-19.

The CDR3 nucleotides read TGTGCCAGCAGACACGAAACCGGGACCTATGGCTACACCTTC. As protein: CASRHETGTYGYTF. The chain has TRBV25-1 and TRBJ1-2; possible D gene TRBD1, 5 bases. The germline CDR1 and CDR2 sequences are MGHDK and SYGVNS. This CDR3 is 14 amino acids long. V was clipped by 6 bases and J by 4 bases, with 15 bases between them.

This clonotype has only a few counts. The V gene is TRBV7-3, the J gene TRBJ2-2, with 8 bases matching TRBD1. Germline assignment: CDR1 SGHTA and CDR2 FQGTGA. The CDR3 consists of 17 residues. Germline trimming cut 3 bases from V and 0 bases from J; bases unmatched to any gene: 6. The CDR3 DNA follows: TGTGCCAGCAGCTTCCACCGACAGGGGCCGAACACCGGGGAGCTGTTTTTT. Amino acids: CASSFHRQGPNTGELFF.

This clonotype was counted a single time. The J gene is TRBJ1-1, the V gene TRBV19; 9 bases are a match to TRBD1. CDR1 is LNHDA, CDR2 SQIVND, per germline (reference sequence). The CDR3 consists of 16 residues. V was pared by 0 bases and J by 6 bases, with 8 bases of the junction left unmatched. The CDR3 nucleotides read TGTGCCAGTAGTATAGATAGGGACAGGGTGATAGCTGAAGCTTTCTTT. It encodes CASSIDRDRVIAEAFF.

V is TRBV7-9 and J is TRBJ2-5; 9 bases match TRBD2. The CDR3 contains 15 residues. Germline trimming cut 5 bases from V and 1 base from J; bases unmatched to any gene: 5. Germline V lookup: CDR1 SEHNR, CDR2 FQNEAQ (reference sequence). Here the CDR3 DNA reads TGTGCCAGCAGCCGAGCGGGAGGAGGCCAAGAGACCCAGTACTTC. Residues: CASSRAGGGQETQYF.

V and J are TRBV6-2 or TRBV6-3 and TRBJ1-2; 7 nucleotides match TRBD1. CDR1 MNHEY and CDR2 SVGEGT come from the germline V gene. CDR3 size: 14 residues. The V segment lost 8 bases and the J segment 0 bases; nucleotides outside the gene matches: 6. The CDR3 region is CASVQGTANYGYTF. The CDR3 DNA sequence: TGTGCCAGCGTACAAGGGACAGCTAACTATGGCTACACCTTC.

This clonotype was detected a few times. CDR3 protein: CSTPQDNYGYTF. The CDR3 DNA reads as TGCAGTACCCCACAGGATAACTATGGCTACACCTTC. The gene calls are TRBV20-1 and TRBJ1-2; a weak D match, TRBD1 (5 bases). The CDR3 is 12 amino acids. Germline V gives CDR1 DFQATT, CDR2 SNEGSKA (reference sequence). V was cut by 8 bases and J by 1 base, with 11 bases left in between.

This sequence joins TRBV6-5 and TRBJ1-5; D gene uncertain. Trimming removed 4 bases from V and 4 bases from J, with 8 bases in between. CDR3 size: 13 residues. CDR1 MNHEY and CDR2 SVGAGI come from the germline V gene. CDR3 sequence: CASSSTRNQPQHF. As DNA, the CDR3 is TGTGCCAGCAGTTCGACACGGAATCAGCCCCAGCATTTT.

CDR3 nucleotide sequence: TGTGCCAGCAGTTCCCAGGTGGTGTCGGGCCACTGGGAGCAGTACTTC. Translation: CASSSQVVSGHWEQYF. The gene calls are TRBV28 and TRBJ2-7, with D hard to call. The V gene lost 4 bases and the J gene lost 7 bases, with 23 bases spanning the gap. The germline V gene has CDR1 MDHEN and CDR2 SYDVKM. CDR3 length equals 16 residues.

The chain has TRBV15 and TRBJ2-5; D is perhaps TRBD1 (6 bases). CDR1 is LNHNV, CDR2 YYDKDF, per germline (reference sequence). V lost 6 bases and J 5 bases, leaving 13 bases between the germline ends. The CDR3 extends over 13 amino acids. For the CDR3, the DNA is TGTGCCACCAGTCCATCAGGGGCTGAGACCCAGTACTTC. Translating it yields CATSPSGAETQYF.

The rearrangement uses TRBV6-1 and TRBJ1-5; D gene uncertain. The CDR3 is made up of 15 amino acids. Trimming took 6 bases from V and 0 from J, leaving 12 bases between them. Germline-derived CDR1 and CDR2 are MNHNS and SASEGT. CDR3 region: CASSETRYSNQPQHF. In DNA, the CDR3 is TGTGCCAGCAGCGAAACCAGGTATAGCAATCAGCCCCAGCATTTT.

A single count supports this clonotype. The chain's CDR3 is CSAPTGIGGDEQFF. The CDR3 DNA sequence: TGCAGTGCCCCGACAGGCATCGGGGGCGATGAGCAGTTCTTC. This chain uses TRBV20-1 with TRBJ2-1, with D perhaps assigned TRBD1 or TRBD2 (6 bases each). CDR1 is DFQATT, CDR2 SNEGSKA, per germline (reference sequence). The CDR3 has 14 residues. V was trimmed by 6 bases and J by 8 bases, leaving 20 bases between them.

The chain couples TRBV7-2 to TRBJ1-2; unclear D gene. CDR1 is SGHTA and CDR2 is FQGNSA in the germline V gene. V was pared by 1 base and J by 0 bases, with 15 bases between. This CDR3 comprises 17 residues. The CDR3 DNA sequence: TGTGCCAGCAGCTTAGACCTTGCGACACCCACTAACTATGGCTACACCTTC. This sequence encodes CASSLDLATPTNYGYTF.

This sequence joins TRBV6-1 and TRBJ2-7; TRBD1 aligns across 9 bases. Germline CDR1 reads MNHNS; CDR2 reads SASEGT. The J segment lost 0 bases and the V segment lost 6 bases, leaving 3 bases of the junction unmatched. The length of the CDR3 is 14 residues. DNA of the CDR3: TGTGCCAGCAGGGACAGGGGTCTCTCCTACGAGCAGTACTTC. Its protein product is CASRDRGLSYEQYF.

The gene calls are TRBV7-3 and TRBJ2-7; maybe TRBD1 (7 bases). The end of the DNA is better explained by TRBJ2-5, so the J call may be wrong. The CDR3 is 14 amino acids. CDR1 and CDR2 from the germline V gene are SGHTA and FQGTGA. CDR3 DNA: TGTGCCAGCAGCCCGTTCCAGGGGGGAGAGACCCAGTACTTC. This translates into CASSPFQGGETQYF.

The chain combines TRBV11-2 with TRBJ2-7; 9 bases are shared with TRBD2. The junction had 15 bases not matched to a gene; V was cut back by 5 bases and J by 7 bases. CDR1 is SGHAT, CDR2 FQNNGV, per germline. The CDR3 sequence is 16 residues long. The CDR3 protein is CASSPRRLAGPQEQYF. The CDR3 DNA reads TGTGCCAGCAGCCCCCGGCGGCTAGCGGGACCCCAGGAGCAGTACTTC.

This chain joins TRBV20-1 and TRBJ1-2, with unresolved D. Germline loops: CDR1 DFQATT, CDR2 SNEGSKA (reference sequence). The CDR3 consists of 14 residues. V gave up 0 bases and J gave up 3 bases, with 11 bases separating them. In DNA, the CDR3 is TGCAGTGCTAGAGACGCGCTTCGGGACTATGGCTACACCTTC. This codes for CSARDALRDYGYTF.

This clonotype was seen more than once but under ten times. The chain has TRBV20-1 and TRBJ2-1, with 8 bases aligning to TRBD2. V shed 1 base and J 0 bases; nucleotides not matched to a gene: 5. From germline, CDR1 is DFQATT and CDR2 SNEGSKA (reference sequence). This CDR3 is built from 16 residues. The CDR3 sequence: CSARVSGDYSYNEQFF. The CDR3 DNA reads TGCAGTGCTAGAGTTAGCGGGGACTACTCCTACAATGAGCAGTTCTTC.

The chain is built from TRBV7-2 and TRBJ2-2, with no clear D. The germline V gene encodes CDR1 SGHTA and CDR2 FQGNSA. This CDR3 spans 14 amino acids. The V end was cut by 1 base, the J end by 1 base, with 4 bases between. The CDR3 region is CASSLVGNTGELFF. The CDR3 nucleotides are TGTGCCAGCAGCTTAGTGGGGAACACCGGGGAGCTGTTTTTT.

This clonotype was seen more than once but under ten times. The chain links TRBV11-3 to TRBJ1-2; D is unclear. The CDR3 covers 11 residues. V was shortened by 1 base and J by 5 bases, with 2 bases between the two germline ends. Looked up from germline, CDR1 is SGHNT and CDR2 is YENEEA. The CDR3 reads CASSLGYGYTF. Written as DNA, the CDR3 is TGTGCCAGCAGCTTAGGTTATGGCTACACCTTC.

A single count supports this clonotype. The rearrangement joins TRBV28 to TRBJ1-6, with 7 bases fitting TRBD1. After removal of 10 bases from V and 6 bases from J, the junction contained 6 bases not matched to a gene. CDR3 length: 13 amino acids. Germline V gene lookup returns CDR1 MDHEN and CDR2 SYDVKM. CDR3: CAISGQFNSPLHF. The CDR3 nucleotides are TGTGCCATCTCGGGACAGTTTAATTCACCCCTCCACTTT.

The CDR3 DNA reads TGCAGTGCTAGTCCCGGGCAGGGCGCGGGTCAGCCCCAGCATTTT. Translation: CSASPGQGAGQPQHF. This rearrangement joins TRBV20-1 to TRBJ1-5, with D perhaps TRBD1 (5 bases). This CDR3 is built from 15 residues. The V and J ends lost 3 bases and 6 bases respectively, with 18 bases between them. CDR1 is DFQATT, CDR2 SNEGSKA, per germline (reference sequence).

This chain joins TRBV6-2 or TRBV6-3 and TRBJ1-5, with a tentative D call TRBD1 (5 bases). The germline CDR1 and CDR2 sequences are MNHEY and SVGEGT. The CDR3 has 13 amino acids. V was pared by 7 bases and J by 5 bases, with 12 bases between. CDR3 DNA sequence: TGTGCCAGCACCCCAGGGACTTATCAGCCCCAGCATTTT. Translation: CASTPGTYQPQHF.

The chain combines TRBV27 with TRBJ2-3, with D perhaps TRBD1 (6 bases). V lost 6 bases and J lost 2, with 15 bases in between. This CDR3 has 15 amino acids. The germline V gene has CDR1 MNHEY and CDR2 SMNVEV (reference sequence). CDR3 in DNA: TGTGCCAGCAGACGGGACACCTGGACCACAGATACGCAGTATTTT. Protein: CASRRDTWTTDTQYF.

The chain recombines TRBV11-1 with TRBJ1-2; D is unclear. V was shortened by 3 bases and J by 3 bases, with 14 bases between the two germline ends. There are 15 residues in the CDR3. From germline, CDR1 is SGHAT and CDR2 FQDESV (reference sequence). CDR3 in DNA: TGTGCCAGCAGCTTTGCCGTGGGCCCCTACTATGGCTACACCTTC. This codes for CASSFAVGPYYGYTF.

The chain couples TRBV18 to TRBJ1-1, with 8 bases that match TRBD1. The V gene end was trimmed by 3 bases and the J gene end by 2 bases; junction bases not matched to a gene: 5. Germline assignment: CDR1 KGHSH and CDR2 LQKENI. This CDR3 spans 15 amino acids. The CDR3 DNA follows: TGTGCCAGCTCACCCCTTGACAGGGGTAACACTGAAGCTTTCTTT. Its protein is CASSPLDRGNTEAFF.